Below are 28 T cell receptor beta chains sequenced from a single sample in a study of OX40 agonist ivuxolimab in advanced cancers. To prepare the library, the immunoSEQ multiplex PCR assay was applied. TCRdb mirrors the immuneACCESS table, restricted to in-frame sequences. Some clones are absent from its copies; in checked studies, under half trace to an unresolved V gene, and the reason for the others is unknown. The sample yields around 26,000 clones; about 81% were counted once. The ten largest clones capture 20% to 25% of the sample. The material was CD4+ or CD8+ T cells sorted from blood, obtained in a trial of the OX40 agonist ivuxolimab. The receptor source for this set is an adult with an advanced solid tumor such as melanoma, head and neck, liver or kidney cancer.

CDR3 protein: CASSVAMTEQFF. CDR3 coding DNA: TGTGCCAGCAGCGTAGCTATGACTGAGCAGTTCTTC. The chain recombines TRBV9 with TRBJ2-1; D gene unclear. There are 12 residues in the CDR3. CDR1 and CDR2 from the germline V gene are SGDLS and YYNGEE. V shed 0 bases and J shed 9 bases, with 7 bases lying between them.

The chain employs TRBV9 and TRBJ1-5; D remains ambiguous. Deletions cut 7 bases from V and 8 bases from J, with 4 bases between. The CDR3 consists of 9 residues. Germline CDR1 SGDLS, CDR2 YYNGEE. CDR3 DNA: TGTGCCAGCGGCGAGCCCCAGCATTTT. It translates to CASGEPQHF.

The table lists this clone with a count of one. The chain employs TRBV19 and TRBJ2-7; 11 bases fit TRBD1. Germline lookup yields CDR1 LNHDA and CDR2 SQIVND (reference sequence). This CDR3 has 15 residues. V was pared by 5 bases and J by 2 bases, with 5 bases of the junction left unmatched. The chain's CDR3 is CASSAGQGGAYEQYF. CDR3 coding DNA: TGTGCCAGTAGTGCGGGACAGGGGGGAGCCTACGAGCAGTACTTC.

The chain couples TRBV14 to TRBJ2-1, with D uncertain. Trimming took off 5 bases at V and 5 bases at J, with 19 bases between the two ends. Germline V gene sequence: CDR1 SGHDN, CDR2 FVKESK. This CDR3 comprises 16 residues. CDR3 nucleotides: TGTGCCAGCAGCAAAAGTGCGACTCGGTCGAACAATGAGCAGTTCTTC. It encodes CASSKSATRSNNEQFF.

V and J are TRBV14 and TRBJ2-5, with 8 bases matching TRBD1. The V and J ends lost 1 base and 3 bases, in that order; junction bases with no gene match: 4. Germline values: CDR1 SGHDN, CDR2 FVKESK. The CDR3 loop spans 15 amino acids. As DNA, the CDR3 is TGTGCCAGCAGCCAAGTTGGGACAGGAGAAGAGACCCAGTACTTC. As protein: CASSQVGTGEETQYF. The full variable domain, with the rest looked up from reference TRBV14 and TRBJ2-5, is EAGVTQFPSHSVIEKGQTVTLRCDPISGHDNLYWYRRVMGKEIKFLLHFVKESKQDESGMPNNRFLAERTGGTYSTLKVQPAELEDSGVYFCASSQVGTGEETQYFGPGTRLLVL.

The CDR3 spells CASSKLGPNGKFF. CDR3 DNA sequence: TGTGCCAGCAGCAAATTGGGTCCAAATGGGAAGTTCTTC. The chain couples TRBV21-1 to TRBJ2-1. TRBV21-1 is a pseudogene segment. The CDR3 covers 13 residues.

This chain links TRBV6-5 with TRBJ1-2; D possibly corresponds to TRBD1 (5 bases). The CDR3 is 14 amino acids. Trimming cost V 1 base and J 2 bases, with 8 bases left between them. From germline, CDR1 is MNHEY and CDR2 SVGAGI. The chain's CDR3 is CASSYWDGNYGYTF. CDR3 DNA sequence: TGTGCCAGCAGTTACTGGGACGGGAACTATGGCTACACCTTC.

The V call is TRBV27, the J call TRBJ2-5, with D perhaps matching TRBD1 (6 bases). The J call may be in error: the DNA end matches TRBJ2-7 better. The CDR3 runs to 13 residues. The germline V gene encodes CDR1 MNHEY and CDR2 SMNVEV (reference sequence). Here the CDR3 DNA reads TGTGCCAGCAGTCCGTCAGGGGCCTACGAGCAGTACTTC. It is translated as CASSPSGAYEQYF.

The genes are TRBV5-1 and TRBJ2-2; possibly TRBD1 for D (7 bases). This CDR3 is 15 amino acids long. Germline V CDR1 and CDR2: SGHRS, YFSETQ. V was shortened by 4 bases and J by 6 bases, with 16 bases between the two germline ends. The CDR3 loop reads CASSPAQGEAGELFF. The CDR3 DNA is TGCGCCAGCAGCCCTGCGCAGGGGGAGGCCGGGGAGCTGTTTTTT.

This clone has only one observation. This chain links TRBV29-1 with TRBJ2-2; no clear D. CDR1 and CDR2 (germline): SQVTM, ANQGSEA. The CDR3 loop spans 13 amino acids. The V and J ends lost 6 bases and 4 bases respectively, with 12 bases between them. The CDR3 sequence: CSVLRPSTGELFF. The CDR3 DNA reads TGCAGCGTCCTACGCCCCTCCACCGGGGAGCTGTTTTTT.

V gene TRBV4-1 combines with J gene TRBJ2-7; D call uncertain. This CDR3 region has 14 residues. Germline CDR1 reads MGHRA; CDR2 reads YSYEKL. V lost 1 base to trimming and J lost 3 bases, with 10 bases between them. DNA for the CDR3: TGCGCCAGCAGCCAAGTCATAGACGGCTACGAGCAGTACTTC. Its protein is CASSQVIDGYEQYF.

The V call is TRBV5-4, the J call TRBJ1-4, with TRBD1 identical over 7 bases. CDR1 is SGHNT, CDR2 YYREEE, per germline (reference sequence). This CDR3 region has 13 residues. Unmatched junction bases numbered 4, after V lost 4 bases and J lost 7 bases. This chain's CDR3 is CASSAQGGEKLFF. In DNA form, the CDR3 reads TGTGCCAGCAGCGCCCAGGGGGGTGAAAAACTGTTTTTT.

The V call is TRBV5-6, the J call TRBJ1-6; no clear D. Germline V gene sequence: CDR1 SGHDT, CDR2 YYEEEE. CDR3 length: 14 amino acids. Between the trimmed V and J ends, which lost 2 bases and 7 bases, there was a span of 10 bases. The CDR3 spells CASSFGWGNSPLHF. In DNA form, the CDR3 reads TGTGCCAGCAGCTTCGGGTGGGGAAATTCACCCCTCCACTTT.

The genes are TRBV19 and TRBJ2-7; 10 bases align to TRBD1. The V segment lost 5 bases and the J segment 5 bases; nucleotides outside the gene matches: 6. CDR1 LNHDA and CDR2 SQIVND come from the germline V gene (reference sequence). The CDR3 is made up of 14 amino acids. The CDR3 region is CASSVTGGINEQYF. The CDR3 coding sequence is TGTGCCAGTAGTGTGACAGGGGGCATCAACGAGCAGTACTTC.

The V call is TRBV11-2, the J call TRBJ2-7; weak D call: TRBD1 (6 bases). The ends were cut back, 6 bases at V and 5 bases at J, with 20 bases in the middle. The CDR3 contains 15 residues. CDR1 and CDR2 (germline): SGHAT, FQNNGV. CDR3 residues: CASRGAPAGLDEQYF. Here the CDR3 DNA reads TGTGCCAGCAGGGGGGCCCCCGCAGGGCTGGACGAGCAGTACTTC. Filled out from reference TRBV11-2 and TRBJ2-7, the complete variable domain reads EAGVAQSPRYKIIEKRQSVAFWCNPISGHATLYWYQQILGQGPKLLIQFQNNGVVDDSQLPKDRFSAERLKGVDSTLKIQPAKLEDSAVYLCASRGAPAGLDEQYFGPGTRLTVT.

This clone has a handful of counts. V usage is TRBV11-3 and J usage is TRBJ1-1, with D possibly being TRBD1 (5 bases). The CDR3 loop spans 13 amino acids. Looked up from germline, CDR1 is SGHNT and CDR2 is YENEEA. V was cut by 5 bases and J by 4 bases, with 11 bases left in between. CDR3: CASSVGLGTEAFF. The CDR3 DNA sequence: TGTGCCAGCAGCGTGGGGCTGGGCACTGAAGCTTTCTTT.

V gene TRBV11-2 combines with J gene TRBJ2-1, with 10 bases lining up with TRBD2. V trimming: 4 bases; J trimming: 9 bases; junction bases outside the gene matches: 6. Germline-derived CDR1 and CDR2 are SGHAT and FQNNGV. The CDR3 is 14 residues long. CDR3 loop: CASSWGLAGVEQFF. The DNA for the CDR3 is TGTGCCAGCAGCTGGGGCCTAGCGGGAGTTGAGCAGTTCTTC.

This sequence joins TRBV29-1 and TRBJ1-4, with TRBD1 matching over 7 bases. CDR1 is SQVTM and CDR2 is ANQGSEA in the germline V gene. V lost 4 bases, J lost 8 bases, and 4 bases stayed unmatched. CDR3 length equals 12 residues. CDR3 residues: CSVVQGREKLFF. Written as DNA, the CDR3 is TGCAGCGTTGTACAGGGGAGAGAAAAACTGTTTTTT.

V usage is TRBV7-9 and J usage is TRBJ2-7; D unresolved. Between the trimmed V and J ends, which lost 1 base and 1 base, there was a span of 5 bases. Germline assignment: CDR1 SEHNR and CDR2 FQNEAQ (reference sequence). There are 13 residues in the CDR3. CDR3 bases: TGTGCCAGCAGCTTAGGGGCGTCCTACGAGCAGTACTTC. It codes for CASSLGASYEQYF.

The V gene is TRBV29-1, the J gene TRBJ2-1; the D is unclear. CDR3 size: 16 residues. Germline V CDR1 and CDR2: SQVTM, ANQGSEA. V was cut by 1 base and J by 0 bases, with 13 bases left in between. The CDR3: CSVEGGRLSSYNEQFF. CDR3 sequence (DNA): TGCAGCGTTGAAGGAGGTCGGCTCAGCTCCTACAATGAGCAGTTCTTC.

J is TRBJ2-1 and V is TRBV10-1; D not certain. CDR3 size: 17 residues. V gave up 0 bases and J gave up 0 bases, with 12 bases separating them. Germline CDR1 WNHNN, CDR2 SYGVQD (reference sequence). The CDR3 loop is CASSESIFGLSYNEQFF. The DNA for the CDR3 is TGCGCCAGCAGTGAGTCGATATTCGGGCTCTCCTACAATGAGCAGTTCTTC.

V usage is TRBV9 and J usage is TRBJ2-1; no firm D call. Germline V lookup: CDR1 SGDLS, CDR2 YYNGEE. Between the trimmed V and J ends, which lost 0 bases and 5 bases, there was a span of 6 bases. The CDR3 is made up of 13 amino acids. The chain's CDR3 is CASSVAGDNEQFF. CDR3 DNA: TGTGCCAGCAGCGTAGCTGGAGACAATGAGCAGTTCTTC.

V gene TRBV19 combines with J gene TRBJ1-1; D unresolved. Trimming stripped 1 base from V and 6 bases from J, with 9 bases between. The germline V gene encodes CDR1 LNHDA and CDR2 SQIVND (reference sequence). The CDR3 is made up of 13 amino acids. The CDR3 spells CASSIVWGSEAFF. DNA for the CDR3: TGTGCCAGTAGTATAGTTTGGGGATCTGAAGCTTTCTTT. The full variable domain, with the rest looked up from reference TRBV19 and TRBJ1-1, is DGGITQSPKYLFRKEGQNVTLSCEQNLNHDAMYWYRQDPGQGLRLIYYSQIVNDFQKGDIAEGYSVSREKKESFPLTVTSAQKNPTAFYLCASSIVWGSEAFFGQGTRLTVV.

The chain uses TRBV9 and TRBJ2-3; D is perhaps TRBD2 (5 bases). The V end was cut by 4 bases, the J end by 2 bases, with 14 bases between. The CDR3 is 15 amino acids. Germline V lookup: CDR1 SGDLS, CDR2 YYNGEE. The CDR3 DNA reads TGTGCCAGCAGCCTCCGGACTTCAATCACAGATACGCAGTATTTT. Translation gives CASSLRTSITDTQYF.

The CDR3: CASSVTGGEETQYF. The CDR3 DNA reads as TGTGCCAGCAGCGTTACAGGGGGTGAGGAGACCCAGTACTTC. The chain couples TRBV7-9 to TRBJ2-5, with TRBD1 identical over 8 bases. CDR1 is SEHNR, CDR2 FQNEAQ, per germline (reference sequence). V shed 5 bases, J shed 5 bases, and the junction held 7 bases outside the gene matches. This CDR3 is 14 amino acids long.

The V and J genes are TRBV6-5 and TRBJ1-5; possible D gene TRBD1, 6 bases. Per the germline V gene, CDR1 is MNHEY and CDR2 is SVGAGI. Trimming pared 7 bases from V and 3 bases from J, leaving 16 bases between. This CDR3 comprises 15 residues. The CDR3 region is CASTLIWGANQPQHF. The CDR3 DNA is TGTGCCAGCACCTTAATCTGGGGGGCCAATCAGCCCCAGCATTTT.

This chain connects TRBV29-1 to TRBJ2-7, with TRBD1 matching 8 bases. There are 15 residues in the CDR3. With V trimmed by 4 bases and J by 0 bases, 8 bases remained unmatched. From germline, CDR1 is SQVTM and CDR2 ANQGSEA. CDR3 residues: CSVGRTGSHSYEQYF. CDR3 DNA sequence: TGCAGCGTTGGTCGGACAGGGTCCCACTCCTACGAGCAGTACTTC.

The chain carries TRBV5-5 and TRBJ2-7, with TRBD2 as a possible D gene (6 bases). CDR1 is SGHKS and CDR2 is YYEKEE in the germline V gene (reference sequence). The CDR3 is 15 amino acids. Between the trimmed V and J ends, which lost 4 bases and 2 bases, there was a span of 16 bases. For the CDR3, the DNA is TGTGCCAGCAGCGCCCCCGGGACTGTGGCCTACGAGCAGTACTTC. Protein product: CASSAPGTVAYEQYF.